This entry describes one TCR beta chain. Using immunoSEQ multiplex PCR, the repertoire was profiled, and TCRdb retains in-frame clones only, with some absent. The sample includes roughly 110,000 clones, less than 95% seen only once; the top ten take 1.6%. The record originates from a study of T cell changes during pregnancy in multiple sclerosis. The V and J ends lost 9 bases and 5 bases, in that order; junction bases with no gene match: 16. This CDR3 is built from 15 residues. CDR1 and CDR2 from the germline V gene are SGHNT and YENEEA. The sequence derives from a female donor with multiple sclerosis, enrolled in a pregnancy study. This sample comprised peripheral blood, obtained before pregnancy. The chain couples TRBV11-3 to TRBJ2-7, with 7 bases identical to TRBD1. The CDR3: CASSRGAGGFDEQYF. CDR3 sequence (DNA): TGTGCCAGTAGCCGGGGAGCAGGGGGATTTGACGAGCAGTACTTC.